This T cell receptor beta chain was captured by sequencing in a study of blood T cell repertoires in COVID-19. Per the original data handling: For nucleated cells, counts were estimated from reference gene primer amplification. TCRdb's table, derived via immunoSEQ multiplex PCR, lists solely in-frame clones and lacks some. From that table come the V and J calls and clone size; the DNA was used to work out D and trimming. The sample comprises tens of thousands of clones, roughly 78% of which are singletons, and around 27% rests with the top ten. CDR3 size: 14 residues. J was trimmed by 4 bases and V by 4 bases; bases with no gene match: 9. The germline V gene encodes CDR1 SQVTM and CDR2 ANQGSEA.

The sample comprised peripheral blood. This TCR came from a man aged 55 to 70 with active or convalescent COVID-19. The chain has TRBV29-1 and TRBJ1-2; 7 nucleotides line up with TRBD1. For the CDR3, the DNA is TGCAGCGTTGGAGGGGGCAGGGGTGGCTATGGCTACACCTTC. It translates to CSVGGGRGGYGYTF.